The sequence of this T cell receptor beta chain was determined in a study of shared clonotypes between healthy human individuals. The CDR3 is 15 amino acids. V was cut by 4 bases and J by 10 bases, with 21 bases left in between. CDR1 SGHRS and CDR2 YFSETQ come from the germline V gene. The investigators split CD4+ cells into a CD45RA+ naive subset and a CD45RA-negative memory subset. The authors ran the assay at deep level. The authors distributed each subset's genomic DNA evenly over several immunoSEQ plates. The method was immunoSEQ multiplex PCR; TCRdb's version includes in-frame clones alone and lacks a portion of them. Among about 1 million clones listed, 75% were seen once.

This TCR was sampled from a man between 18 and 29 years old in good health. This chain uses TRBV5-1 with TRBJ2-1; weak D call: TRBD2 (5 bases). The sample taken for sequencing was memory CD4+ T cells sorted from blood. Stated subset: CD45RA-negative fraction. The CDR3 DNA follows: TGCGCCAGCAGCCATGGGTCCTCAGCGGCAGCGGAGCAGTTCTTC. It is translated as CASSHGSSAAAEQFF.